The next 19 T cell receptor beta chains were all read from a single sample in a study of T cell responses to AZD1222 COVID-19 vaccine. The repertoire was sequenced with immunoSEQ multiplex PCR; TCRdb's copy has only in-frame clones and lacks some. The data show approximately 150,000 clones, with 90% to 95% seen just once and 1.4% to 1.5% held by the top ten. The sequenced sample was peripheral blood, obtained on day 0 of AZD1222 vaccination. These receptor sequences come from an adult in good health.

CDR3 bases: TGTGCCAGCAGCTCCGGACAGGGGGATCAGCCCCAGCATTTT. Encoded protein: CASSSGQGDQPQHF. V usage is TRBV5-4 and J usage is TRBJ1-5; the match to TRBD1 covers 10 bases. Germline loops: CDR1 SGHNT, CDR2 YYREEE (reference sequence). Trimming cost V 3 bases and J 5 bases; bases outside gene matches: 2. The length of the CDR3 is 14 residues.

The V call is TRBV10-1, the J call TRBJ2-5; a weak D match, TRBD2 (6 bases). CDR1 and CDR2 from the germline V gene are WNHNN and SYGVQD (reference sequence). V was cut by 1 base and J by 3 bases, with 30 bases left in between. The length of the CDR3 is 21 residues. The CDR3 DNA reads TGCGCCAGCAGTGAGTTTTATGCCCTAGGTGACGGGAGAATTCCCGAAGAGACCCAGTACTTC. Translated, it gives CASSEFYALGDGRIPEETQYF.

This clone was observed a single time. The chain couples TRBV4-3 to TRBJ2-7; a weak D match, TRBD2 (6 bases). Germline V gene lookup returns CDR1 LGHNA and CDR2 YSLEER. The V end was cut by 5 bases, the J end by 6 bases, with 14 bases between. This CDR3 is 13 amino acids long. CDR3 DNA sequence: TGCGCCAGCAGCTCCTCGGGGGACCGCGAGCAGTACTTC. As protein: CASSSSGDREQYF.

This sequence joins TRBV5-6 and TRBJ1-4, with D tentatively TRBD1 (5 bases). Germline lookup yields CDR1 SGHDT and CDR2 YYEEEE. This CDR3 has 13 residues. Trimming left V 4 bases short and J 13 bases short, with 17 bases between. The CDR3 loop reads CASSDGTASGLFF. DNA of the CDR3: TGTGCCAGCAGCGACGGGACCGCCTCAGGACTGTTTTTT.

The rearrangement links TRBV28 to TRBJ1-2, with a weak D call TRBD1 (6 bases). The CDR3 is 17 residues long. Germline V lookup: CDR1 MDHEN, CDR2 SYDVKM. The V and J ends lost 6 bases and 3 bases respectively, with 23 bases between them. The CDR3 region is CASRFFSGGASHYGYTF. The CDR3 nucleotides read TGTGCCAGCAGGTTCTTCAGTGGGGGGGCGTCCCACTATGGCTACACCTTC.

This chain uses TRBV28 with TRBJ1-1, with D possibly TRBD1 on 5 matching bases. Germline assignment: CDR1 MDHEN and CDR2 SYDVKM. This CDR3 region has 17 residues. V gave up 3 bases and J gave up 5 bases, with 22 bases separating them. CDR3 region: CASSFPPLTGGGTEAFF. The DNA of the CDR3 is TGTGCCAGCAGTTTCCCCCCGTTAACAGGAGGAGGGACTGAAGCTTTCTTT.

The chain uses TRBV2 and TRBJ1-1; D is uncertain. This CDR3 is built from 14 residues. The V end lost 5 bases, the J end lost 0 bases, and 10 bases lay between the germline ends. The V gene's germline CDR1 is SNHLY and CDR2 FYNNEI. The CDR3 protein is CASSQEMMNTEAFF. In nucleotides, the CDR3 is TGTGCCAGCAGTCAAGAGATGATGAACACTGAAGCTTTCTTT.

The V call is TRBV19, the J call TRBJ1-1; TRBD1 aligns across 7 bases. This CDR3 comprises 13 residues. Germline V gene lookup returns CDR1 LNHDA and CDR2 SQIVND (reference sequence). After removal of 4 bases from V and 4 bases from J, the junction contained 3 bases not matched to a gene. Here the CDR3 DNA reads TGTGCCAGTAGTAGTTACAGGGGCACTGAAGCTTTCTTT. Translation: CASSSYRGTEAFF.

The chain employs TRBV6-2 or TRBV6-3 and TRBJ1-1; D is unresolved. This CDR3 has 13 amino acids. V was cut by 1 base and J by 11 bases, with 14 bases left in between. Germline assignment: CDR1 MNHEY and CDR2 SVGEGT. CDR3: CASSYFNGRDAFF. As DNA, the CDR3 is TGTGCCAGCAGTTACTTTAACGGCAGAGACGCTTTCTTT.

The V and J genes are TRBV7-2 and TRBJ1-5, with D tentatively TRBD1 (5 bases). The V gene's germline CDR1 is SGHTA and CDR2 FQGNSA. The V end lost 0 bases, the J end lost 6 bases, and 9 bases lay between the germline ends. The CDR3 contains 14 residues. CDR3 sequence: CASSLAGESQPQHF. CDR3 nucleotide sequence: TGTGCCAGCAGCTTAGCAGGGGAATCTCAGCCCCAGCATTTT.

The rearrangement joins TRBV6-1 to TRBJ1-5, with D unresolved. Germline-derived CDR1 and CDR2 are MNHNS and SASEGT. The V end lost 1 base, the J end lost 4 bases, and 5 bases lay between the germline ends. The CDR3 extends over 13 amino acids. The CDR3 loop reads CASSEGVNQPQHF. The DNA of the CDR3 is TGTGCCAGCAGTGAAGGGGTGAATCAGCCCCAGCATTTT.

This rearrangement joins TRBV6-2 or TRBV6-3 to TRBJ1-5, with 7 bases lining up with TRBD1. Germline V lookup: CDR1 MNHEY, CDR2 SVGEGT. J lost 5 bases, V lost 2 bases, and 6 bases had no gene match. The CDR3 sequence is 15 residues long. CDR3 loop: CASSYRGRGDQPQHF. CDR3 sequence (DNA): TGTGCCAGCAGTTACAGGGGGCGAGGTGATCAGCCCCAGCATTTT.

This sequence joins TRBV11-2 and TRBJ2-1; D remains unclear. CDR3 size: 13 residues. Germline loops: CDR1 SGHAT, CDR2 FQNNGV. Trimming took 1 base from V and 8 from J, leaving 9 bases between them. CDR3 residues: CASSLAFGYEQFF. In nucleotides, the CDR3 is TGTGCCAGCAGCTTAGCCTTTGGCTATGAGCAGTTCTTC.

The rearrangement links TRBV5-1 to TRBJ1-3, with 8 bases lining up with TRBD1. Germline values: CDR1 SGHRS, CDR2 YFSETQ. The CDR3 has 16 residues. The V and J ends lost 5 bases and 0 bases, in that order; junction bases with no gene match: 7. The CDR3 bases are TGCGCCAGCAGAGCATTTACAGGGGGCTCTGGAAACACCATATATTTT. It encodes CASRAFTGGSGNTIYF. The variable domain in full, with the rest retrieved from reference TRBV5-1 and TRBJ1-3, is KAGVTQTPRYLIKTRGQQVTLSCSPISGHRSVSWYQQTPGQGLQFLFEYFSETQRNKGNFPGRFSGRQFSNSRSEMNVSTLELGDSALYLCASRAFTGGSGNTIYFGEGSWLTVV.

The chain uses TRBV5-5 and TRBJ2-7; D might be TRBD1 (6 bases). The CDR3 runs to 15 residues. V lost 1 base and J 6 bases, leaving 17 bases between the germline ends. Germline CDR1 reads SGHKS; CDR2 reads YYEKEE (reference sequence). CDR3 amino acids: CASSLFQGPVFEQYF. DNA for the CDR3: TGTGCCAGCAGCTTGTTTCAGGGGCCGGTGTTCGAGCAGTACTTC.

This clone has just a few counts. The rearrangement links TRBV6-6 to TRBJ2-2; D is uncertain. This CDR3 region has 13 residues. CDR1 and CDR2 from the germline V gene are MNHNY and SVGAGI (reference sequence). V was pared by 6 bases and J by 2 bases, with 7 bases between. CDR3 sequence reads: CASSYHNTGELFF. CDR3 coding DNA: TGTGCCAGCAGCTACCATAACACCGGGGAGCTGTTTTTT.

The chain employs TRBV9 and TRBJ2-1, with 7 bases that match TRBD1. Trimming took 4 bases from V and 12 from J; bases not matched to a gene: 13. Germline-derived CDR1 and CDR2 are SGDLS and YYNGEE. This CDR3 contains 14 residues. The CDR3, as DNA: TGTGCCAGCAGCCTCGGACAGGCCGGTCATGGGCAGTTCTTC. Protein: CASSLGQAGHGQFF.

V and J are TRBV19 and TRBJ1-1; perhaps TRBD1 as D (6 bases). This CDR3 has 15 amino acids. Trimming pared 6 bases from V and 0 bases from J, leaving 14 bases between. Germline V gene lookup returns CDR1 LNHDA and CDR2 SQIVND (reference sequence). CDR3 sequence reads: CASRQGQLMNTEAFF. Here the CDR3 DNA reads TGTGCCAGTAGACAAGGACAGCTCATGAACACTGAAGCTTTCTTT.

This chain connects TRBV7-9 to TRBJ1-2; D ambiguous. CDR3 length equals 14 residues. Germline-derived CDR1 and CDR2 are SEHNR and FQNEAQ (reference sequence). V lost 6 bases, J lost 7 bases, and 18 bases lay in between. The CDR3 spells CASSDNRESGGYTF. The DNA for the CDR3 is TGTGCCAGCAGTGACAATAGGGAGTCTGGTGGCTACACCTTC.